This is a list of T cell receptor beta chains from one sample in a study of blood T cell repertoires in COVID-19. Profiling relied on immunoSEQ multiplex PCR, and the TCRdb table lists in-frame clones only, not all of them. Among around 160,000 clones listed, roughly 90% were seen once. Sequenced input: peripheral blood. The receptor set was obtained from a human donor in a cohort sampled during active COVID-19. CDR3s include the opening cysteine and the closing phenylalanine or tryptophan. A D gene is named only where the DNA matches it firmly. Only part of the rows carry a size: once, few, many, or a class if the clone is expanded.

v_gene	j_gene	d_gene	abundance	CDR3aa	CDR3nt
TRBV7-9	TRBJ2-3	TRBD2	-	CASSPGLAGTLGDTQYF	TGTGCCAGCAGCCCGGGACTAGCGGGAACCTTGGGAGATACGCAGTATTTT
TRBV5-4	TRBJ2-3	-	many	CASSLDRGLTDTQYF	TGTGCCAGCAGCTTGGACAGGGGACTCACAGATACGCAGTATTTT
TRBV20-1	TRBJ1-2	TRBD1	-	CSADSGGGYTF	TGCAGTGCTGATTCAGGGGGTGGCTACACCTTC
TRBV11-3	TRBJ2-1	TRBD2	-	CASSSPGLRNEQFF	TGTGCCAGCAGCTCCCCGGGACTAAGAAATGAGCAGTTCTTC
TRBV28	TRBJ2-2	-	-	CASSLELANTGELFF	TGTGCCAGCAGTTTAGAGCTAGCGAACACCGGGGAGCTGTTTTTT
TRBV27	TRBJ2-1	TRBD1	-	CASILLTGGGYNEQFF	TGTGCCAGCATCCTCCTGACAGGGGGCGGTTATAATGAGCAGTTCTTC
TRBV18	TRBJ1-4	TRBD1	-	CASSPGTGSLRLFF	TGTGCCAGCTCACCCGGGACAGGGAGTTTAAGACTGTTTTTT
TRBV27	TRBJ1-6	-	-	CASSPDRRGNSPLHF	TGTGCCAGCAGTCCAGACAGGAGAGGCAATTCACCCCTCCACTTT
TRBV18	TRBJ2-7	-	-	CASSPTSPRDEQYF	TGTGCCAGCTCACCAACTTCGCCCCGGGACGAGCAGTACTTC
TRBV6-1	TRBJ1-3	-	-	CASSGRTWGSGNTIYF	TGTGCCAGCAGTGGGCGGACATGGGGCTCTGGAAACACCATATATTTT
TRBV11-3	TRBJ1-3	-	-	CASSSPGHENTIYF	TGTGCCAGCAGCTCTCCAGGGCACGAAAACACCATATATTTT
TRBV10-2	TRBJ2-7	-	-	CASRESSSEAYEQYF	TGCGCCAGCAGGGAGAGTAGTTCCGAGGCCTACGAGCAGTACTTC
TRBV7-3	TRBJ2-1	TRBD1	-	CASSLSRTGTSNEQFF	TGTGCCAGCAGCTTATCCAGGACAGGGACGAGCAATGAGCAGTTCTTC
TRBV10-3	TRBJ2-1	-	-	CAISEGTNAYNEQFF	TGTGCCATCAGTGAGGGCACAAACGCATACAATGAGCAGTTCTTC
TRBV27	TRBJ1-1	TRBD1	once	CASRAGTGDSLNTEAFF	TGTGCCAGCAGGGCCGGGACAGGGGATTCCTTGAACACTGAAGCTTTCTTT
TRBV2	TRBJ1-1	TRBD1	-	CASLTGANTEAFF	TGTGCCAGCCTTACAGGGGCGAACACTGAAGCTTTCTTT
TRBV7-8	TRBJ1-2	TRBD1	-	CASSRRDGGDRYGYTF	TGTGCCAGCAGCCGTAGGGATGGAGGGGACAGGTATGGCTACACCTTC
TRBV4-3	TRBJ2-1	TRBD2	-	CASSVTSGPDNEQFF	TGCGCCAGCAGCGTGACTAGCGGGCCGGACAATGAGCAGTTCTTC
TRBV7-8	TRBJ1-2	TRBD1	-	CASSLQGAPGYTF	TGTGCCAGCAGCCTACAGGGGGCGCCTGGCTACACCTTC
TRBV24-1	TRBJ2-2	-	-	CATSDLSGPENTGELFF	TGTGCCACCAGTGATTTGAGTGGGCCTGAGAACACCGGGGAGCTGTTTTTT
TRBV5-5	TRBJ1-5	TRBD1	few	CASSWGQGHQPQHF	TGTGCCAGCAGCTGGGGACAGGGGCATCAGCCCCAGCATTTT
TRBV27	TRBJ1-2	TRBD1	-	CASSLSHSGTGAYGYTF	TGTGCCAGCAGTTTAAGCCATTCAGGGACAGGGGCATATGGCTACACCTTC
TRBV5-5	TRBJ1-5	-	-	CASSLWNRGNQPQHF	TGTGCCAGCAGCTTGTGGAACAGGGGCAATCAGCCCCAGCATTTT
TRBV6-5	TRBJ2-1	-	-	CASSYPGKGEFF	TGTGCCAGCAGTTACCCCGGGAAGGGAGAGTTCTTC
TRBV3-1/TRBV3-2	TRBJ2-5	TRBD2	-	CASSQGIGGGAKETQYF	TGTGCCAGCAGCCAAGGCATTGGCGGGGGAGCGAAAGAGACCCAGTACTTC
TRBV4-3	TRBJ1-6	-	many	CASSQDEAGSYNSPLHF	TGCGCCAGCAGCCAAGACGAGGCGGGGTCCTATAATTCACCCCTCCACTTT
TRBV15	TRBJ2-7	-	once	CATSRDRAGHGYEQYF	TGTGCCACCAGCAGAGATCGGGCAGGGCATGGGTACGAGCAGTACTTC
TRBV7-2	TRBJ1-2	-	-	CASSGPNVDGYTF	TGTGCCAGCAGCGGGCCAAATGTGGATGGCTACACCTTC
TRBV19	TRBJ2-4	-	-	CASSTGAKNIQYF	TGTGCCAGTAGTACAGGGGCCAAAAACATTCAGTACTTC
TRBV4-1	TRBJ2-1	-	-	CASSQESSGPYNEQFF	TGCGCCAGCAGCCAAGAGTCGAGCGGGCCCTACAATGAGCAGTTCTTC
TRBV5-1	TRBJ1-6	-	-	CASTRGWADSPLHF	TGCGCCAGCACCCGTGGGTGGGCTGATTCACCCCTCCACTTT
TRBV9	TRBJ1-1	-	-	CASSVTSKASGGAFF	TGTGCCAGCAGCGTAACGTCAAAGGCGTCCGGAGGAGCTTTCTTT
TRBV15	TRBJ2-1	TRBD2	-	CATSRTRLAGDEQFF	TGTGCCACCAGCAGAACCCGACTAGCCGGGGATGAGCAGTTCTTC
TRBV4-3	TRBJ1-1	-	-	CASSHLGQTTEAFF	TGCGCCAGCAGCCACTTAGGACAGACGACTGAAGCTTTCTTT
TRBV29-1	TRBJ2-2	-	-	CGTGYTGELFF	TGCGGCACAGGGTACACCGGGGAGCTGTTTTTT
TRBV5-1	TRBJ2-3	TRBD1	-	CASSLDGTATSTDTQYF	TGCGCCAGCAGCTTGGACGGGACAGCCACTAGCACAGATACGCAGTATTTT
TRBV7-2	TRBJ2-1	TRBD2	-	CASSYVGTSGRLRNEQFF	TGTGCCAGCAGCTACGTGGGGACTAGCGGGAGGCTGAGGAATGAGCAGTTCTTC
TRBV4-1	TRBJ1-2	-	-	CASSQVPGHNYGYTF	TGCGCCAGCAGCCAAGTCCCGGGACACAACTATGGCTACACCTTC
TRBV11-2	TRBJ2-3	-	-	CASSLDTRRGDTQYF	TGTGCCAGCAGCTTAGATACTCGCCGGGGGGATACGCAGTATTTT
TRBV3-1/TRBV3-2	TRBJ2-2	TRBD2	-	CASSLYRTRTNTGELFF	TGTGCCAGCAGCCTATATCGGACTAGAACGAACACCGGGGAGCTGTTTTTT
TRBV28	TRBJ1-6	-	-	CASLPGSYNSPLHF	TGTGCCAGCCTCCCAGGGTCCTATAATTCACCCCTCCACTTT
TRBV5-1	TRBJ2-4	-	-	CASSLGQIKNIQYF	TGCGCCAGCAGCTTGGGTCAGATAAAAAACATTCAGTACTTC
TRBV5-1	TRBJ1-2	-	-	CASSSLGGGARLGYTF	TGCGCCAGCAGCTCCCTCGGCGGGGGGGCAAGATTAGGCTACACCTTC
TRBV4-3	TRBJ1-2	TRBD1	-	CASSQDAGTGDGYTF	TGCGCCAGCAGCCAAGACGCCGGGACAGGGGATGGCTACACCTTC
TRBV5-4	TRBJ1-1	-	-	CASSSTGVMNTEAFF	TGTGCCAGCAGCTCGACAGGCGTCATGAACACTGAAGCTTTCTTT
TRBV30	TRBJ1-5	TRBD1	-	CAWSGRTGAQPQHF	TGTGCCTGGAGTGGGAGGACAGGGGCACAGCCCCAGCATTTT